This T cell receptor beta chain was sequenced for a study of CD8 T cells in Susac syndrome. The RNA, about 0.45 to 1 ug, was put through reverse transcription using random hexamers. TCRdb reprocessed the immunoSEQ multiplex PCR reads via MiXCR and lists one record per CDR3 protein. The sample has approximately 110,000 distinct CDR3 sequences, over 90% seen once. The length of the CDR3 is 16 residues. From germline, CDR1 is DFQATT and CDR2 SNEGSKA (reference sequence). Trimming cost V 2 bases and J 3 bases; bases outside gene matches: 7. CD8+ and CD4+ T cells from blood underwent TCR beta sequencing, which was carried out in a high-throughput format.

The chain joins TRBV20-1 to TRBJ2-1; 10 bases line up with TRBD2. The TCR originated in a human donor with multiple sclerosis. Sequenced material: CD8+ T cells from PBMCs. CDR3 residues: CSARSPLAGDYNEQFF. As DNA, the CDR3 is TGCAGTGCTAGATCCCCCCTAGCGGGAGACTACAATGAGCAGTTCTTC.